This TCR beta chain was found in a study of T cell responses to AZD1222 COVID-19 vaccine. General study findings and limits: Baseline seropositives among AZD1222 recipients totaled only six or seven. Donor demographics were predominantly white British with a female majority; clonal diversity may be underestimated.

The CDR3 runs to 13 residues. The V and J ends lost 2 bases and 6 bases respectively, with 5 bases between them. The V gene's germline CDR1 is SGHTA and CDR2 FQGNSA. Profiled with immunoSEQ multiplex PCR; TCRdb holds only in-frame clones, not every one. The data contain 100,000 to 120,000 clones, about 81% of them singletons. About this clone: Its antigen remains unknown.

The V and J genes are TRBV7-2 and TRBJ1-6; D unclear. The receptor comes from an adult in good health. This material consisted of peripheral blood, taken on day 0 of AZD1222 vaccination. CDR3 DNA sequence: TGTGCCAGCAGCTTAAAGATTAATTCACCCCTCCACTTT. It codes for CASSLKINSPLHF.